The T cell receptor (beta chain) under discussion was sequenced for a study of cytomegalovirus exposure and HLA in healthy donors. V was clipped by 5 bases and J by 3 bases; unmatched bases: 11. CDR3 size: 17 residues. Germline V gene data show CDR1 as PRHDT and CDR2 as FYEKMQ (reference sequence). Researchers ran the PCR with 60 Vbeta and 13 Jbeta primers. Assay: immunoSEQ multiplex PCR; the TCRdb copy retains only in-frame clones and omits some. The sample records around 100,000 clones, around three quarters being singletons. With regard to this clone: Its antigen is not identified.

Findings and caveats of the study: In an earlier analysis, about 87% or about 30%: the productive usage of most TCR beta V segments.

The source material was PBMCs. The TCR was taken from a woman aged 30 to 39 in good health and CMV-seronegative. This chain uses TRBV13 with TRBJ2-7; 12 bases are shared with TRBD2. The CDR3 nucleotides read TGTGCCAGCAGCCAAACCCTCAGGACTAGCGGGATCTACGAGCAGTACTTC. Translation: CASSQTLRTSGIYEQYF.